Shown below are 21 T cell receptor beta chains from a single sample sequenced in a study of cytomegalovirus exposure and HLA in healthy donors. The PCR made use of 60 Vbeta and 13 Jbeta primers. Libraries were prepared by immunoSEQ multiplex PCR; TCRdb keeps only in-frame clonotypes and omits some of them. This sample has about 120,000 clones, with 82% found just once. The sequenced material came from PBMCs. The receptor source for this set is a woman aged 18-29 years in good health and CMV-seronegative.

The chain employs TRBV6-1 and TRBJ2-5; 10 bases match TRBD2. V dropped 5 bases and J dropped 4; count of bases not matched to a gene: 7. Germline V gives CDR1 MNHNS, CDR2 SASEGT. The CDR3 loop spans 15 amino acids. Here the CDR3 reads CASSKTSGSVETQYF. The CDR3, as DNA: TGTGCCAGCAGTAAGACTAGCGGGTCTGTAGAGACCCAGTACTTC.

The chain joins TRBV2 to TRBJ2-2; D unresolved. This CDR3 contains 13 residues. Trimming cost V 6 bases and J 0 bases, with 5 bases left between them. Germline V gene data show CDR1 as SNHLY and CDR2 as FYNNEI. The CDR3 DNA is TGTGCCAGCAGCTATCCGAACACCGGGGAGCTGTTTTTT. Translated: CASSYPNTGELFF. The full variable domain, its missing parts supplied by reference TRBV2 and TRBJ2-2, is EPEVTQTPSHQVTQMGQEVILRCVPISNHLYFYWYRQILGQKVEFLVSFYNNEISEKSEIFDDQFSVERPDGSNFTLKIRSTKLEDSAMYFCASSYPNTGELFFGEGSRLTVL.

This clone was recorded only once. The chain is built from TRBV2 and TRBJ1-5; 8 bases align to TRBD1. Germline trimming cut 7 bases from V and 1 base from J; bases unmatched to any gene: 3. Looked up from germline, CDR1 is SNHLY and CDR2 is FYNNEI. This CDR3 region has 14 residues. CDR3 DNA: TGTGCCAGCAATACAGGGGGAAGCAATCAGCCCCAGCATTTT. Encoded protein: CASNTGGSNQPQHF.

This chain joins TRBV14 and TRBJ2-1, with 11 bases aligning to TRBD2. The CDR3 spans 15 residues. Germline assignment: CDR1 SGHDN and CDR2 FVKESK. V lost 6 bases to trimming and J lost 4 bases; unmatched junction nucleotides: 5. The CDR3 DNA is TGTGCCAGCAGTTCCACTAGCGGGGGTTACAATGAGCAGTTCTTC. It yields the protein CASSSTSGGYNEQFF.

The V gene is TRBV6-5, the J gene TRBJ1-1; TRBD1 matches 7 bases. The CDR3 runs 14 residues. Germline trimming cut 6 bases from V and 4 bases from J; bases unmatched to any gene: 8. Germline V gene sequence: CDR1 MNHEY, CDR2 SVGAGI. CDR3 DNA sequence: TGTGCCAGCAGCACGACAGGGTGGGCCACTGAAGCTTTCTTT. This encodes CASSTTGWATEAFF.

V gene TRBV9 combines with J gene TRBJ2-7; TRBD1 aligns across 10 bases. With 3 bases clipped from V and 1 base from J, the junction kept 4 bases outside the gene matches. Germline V gene lookup returns CDR1 SGDLS and CDR2 YYNGEE. The CDR3 contains 15 residues. CDR3 sequence: CASSATGGRSYEQYF. CDR3 bases: TGTGCCAGCAGCGCGACAGGGGGCAGGTCCTACGAGCAGTACTTC.

Points on this clone: The same CDR3 arises from other DNA sequences in this sample as well. The chain couples TRBV7-2 to TRBJ2-7, with 12 bases identical to TRBD2. After removal of 2 bases from V and 2 bases from J, the junction contained 7 bases not matched to a gene. Germline CDR1 SGHTA, CDR2 FQGNSA. The CDR3 extends over 17 amino acids. Written as DNA, the CDR3 is TGTGCCAGCAGCTTACTCCTAGCGGGGGGGTCCCCCTACGAGCAGTACTTC. It encodes CASSLLLAGGSPYEQYF.

V usage is TRBV5-1 and J usage is TRBJ1-1; the match to TRBD1 covers 9 bases. The V segment lost 0 bases and the J segment 1 base; nucleotides outside the gene matches: 4. Germline values: CDR1 SGHRS, CDR2 YFSETQ. CDR3 length: 16 amino acids. Written as DNA, the CDR3 is TGCGCCAGCAGCTTGGTGGGGACAGGGTCGAACACTGAAGCTTTCTTT. It encodes CASSLVGTGSNTEAFF.

This clone was counted only a few times. A junction boundary mismatches the germline segment, possibly from a read error. The genes are TRBV29-1 and TRBJ1-2; D is undetermined. Germline CDR1 is SQVTM and CDR2 is ANQGSEA. The CDR3 contains 10 residues. For the CDR3, the DNA is TGCAGCGTTGTAACACAGTACCCTTCCTTC. This gives the protein CSVVTQYPSF. Full variable domain (missing parts from reference TRBV29-1 and TRBJ1-2): SAVISQKPSRDICQRGTSLTIQCQVDSQVTMMFWYRQQPGQSLTLIATANQGSEATYESGFVIDKFPISRPNLTFSTLTVSNMSPEDSSIYLCSVVTQYPSFGSGTRLTVV.

This chain connects TRBV6-1 to TRBJ2-2; TRBD2 might be the D (5 bases). The CDR3 has 15 amino acids. Looked up from germline, CDR1 is MNHNS and CDR2 is SASEGT. V shed 6 bases and J shed 4 bases, with 15 bases lying between them. The CDR3 DNA is TGTGCCAGCAGCAGGACTCAGCATCCCACCGGGGAGCTGTTTTTT. Its translation is CASSRTQHPTGELFF.

This clone was detected once. The rearrangement joins TRBV6-6 to TRBJ1-1; 7 nucleotides match TRBD1. Germline loops: CDR1 MNHNY, CDR2 SVGAGI (reference sequence). V lost 6 bases to trimming and J lost 1 base; unmatched junction nucleotides: 2. The CDR3 loop spans 13 amino acids. The CDR3 DNA follows: TGTGCCAGCAGCGGGACAGAGAACACTGAAGCTTTCTTT. Encoded protein: CASSGTENTEAFF.

The rearrangement uses TRBV29-1 and TRBJ1-1, with TRBD1 matching over 10 bases. The CDR3 is 15 residues long. Per the germline V gene, CDR1 is SQVTM and CDR2 is ANQGSEA. Trimming removed 5 bases from V and 4 bases from J; junction bases left unmatched: 10. The CDR3: CSVSRDRGGSTEAFF. Written as DNA, the CDR3 is TGCAGCGTTTCCCGGGACAGGGGTGGGTCCACTGAAGCTTTCTTT.

The chain's CDR3 is CASSPSGGFYNEQFF. In DNA, the CDR3 is TGTGCCAGCAGCCCTAGCGGGGGCTTCTACAATGAGCAGTTCTTC. This chain connects TRBV5-4 to TRBJ2-1; 10 positions agree with TRBD2. The length of the CDR3 is 15 residues. CDR1 and CDR2 from the germline V gene are SGHNT and YYREEE (reference sequence). Unmatched junction bases numbered 4, after V lost 4 bases and J lost 3 bases.

The V gene is TRBV5-1, the J gene TRBJ2-7; 9 bases are a match to TRBD1. In germline, CDR1 is SGHRS, CDR2 YFSETQ. Trimming removed 4 bases from V and 2 bases from J; junction bases left unmatched: 7. This CDR3 comprises 15 residues. Here the CDR3 DNA reads TGCGCCAGCAGCCCCTCCGGGACAGGGACCTACGAGCAGTACTTC. It encodes CASSPSGTGTYEQYF.

V and J are TRBV6-5 and TRBJ2-7; 9 nucleotides agree with TRBD2. V was pared by 6 bases and J by 4 bases, with 7 bases of the junction left unmatched. The CDR3 is 14 residues long. Germline values: CDR1 MNHEY, CDR2 SVGAGI. The CDR3 protein is CASSHSGSFYEQYF. In DNA, the CDR3 is TGTGCCAGCAGCCATAGCGGGAGCTTTTACGAGCAGTACTTC.

The V call is TRBV5-1, the J call TRBJ2-1, with D hard to call. V was cut by 0 bases and J by 5 bases, with 9 bases left in between. Germline CDR1 is SGHRS and CDR2 is YFSETQ. The CDR3 runs to 14 residues. CDR3 DNA: TGCGCCAGCAGCTTGGCAGGCAGAGACAATGAGCAGTTCTTC. Its protein product is CASSLAGRDNEQFF.

J is TRBJ2-7 and V is TRBV6-1, with TRBD2 identical over 7 bases. CDR1 is MNHNS and CDR2 is SASEGT in the germline V gene. The CDR3 is 13 amino acids. J gave up 0 bases and V 7 bases, and 3 bases lay outside the gene matches. CDR3: CASKRTSSYEQYF. The DNA of the CDR3 is TGTGCCAGCAAGAGGACTAGCTCCTACGAGCAGTACTTC.

The rearrangement uses TRBV5-1 and TRBJ1-3, with 9 bases identical to TRBD1. Germline CDR1 SGHRS, CDR2 YFSETQ. V dropped 2 bases and J dropped 0; count of bases not matched to a gene: 3. This CDR3 has 16 residues. The CDR3: CASSFGTGNSGNTIYF. The CDR3 DNA is TGCGCCAGCAGCTTTGGGACAGGGAACTCTGGAAACACCATATATTTT. Filled out from reference TRBV5-1 and TRBJ1-3, the complete variable domain reads KAGVTQTPRYLIKTRGQQVTLSCSPISGHRSVSWYQQTPGQGLQFLFEYFSETQRNKGNFPGRFSGRQFSNSRSEMNVSTLELGDSALYLCASSFGTGNSGNTIYFGEGSWLTVV.

The chain carries TRBV18 and TRBJ1-1, with no clear D. The germline CDR1 and CDR2 sequences are KGHSH and LQKENI. The V gene lost 6 bases and the J gene lost 5 bases, with 13 bases spanning the gap. There are 13 residues in the CDR3. The DNA of the CDR3 is TGTGCCAGCTCTATCTTAGAGGCTACTGAAGCTTTCTTT. Its protein is CASSILEATEAFF.

The chain employs TRBV10-3 and TRBJ1-2; the match to TRBD1 covers 10 bases. Germline CDR1 and CDR2: ENHRY and SYGVKD. Trimming at V came to 6 bases and at J to 3 bases, leaving 7 bases not matched to a gene. The CDR3 is 15 residues long. In DNA, the CDR3 is TGTGCCATCAGCCAGGGACAGGGGCATCACTATGGCTACACCTTC. This gives the protein CAISQGQGHHYGYTF.

The chain recombines TRBV9 with TRBJ2-3; D is perhaps TRBD2 (6 bases). Looked up from germline, CDR1 is SGDLS and CDR2 is YYNGEE. CDR3 length equals 14 residues. V lost 4 bases and J lost 2, with 11 bases in between. The CDR3 DNA follows: TGTGCCAGCAGCCCCTCGGGGGACACAGATACGCAGTATTTT. Translation: CASSPSGDTDTQYF.